This passage covers 30 T cell receptor beta chains from one sample sequenced in a study of CD8 T cells in ankylosing spondylitis. TCRdb independently ran MiXCR on the 5' RACE reads; one entry per CDR3 protein. The sample has 180,000 or so distinct CDR3 sequences; around a tenth are singletons. Sequenced material: blood, either unsorted or a sorted T cell fraction (not recorded which). These receptors all stem from a male donor with ankylosing spondylitis or in good health (not recorded which).

The sample holds a few counts of this clonotype. This chain uses TRBV11-2 with TRBJ2-4; D may be TRBD2 (5 bases). CDR1 is SGHAT, CDR2 FQNNGV, per germline. Deletions cut 3 bases from V and 3 bases from J, with 21 bases between. The length of the CDR3 is 18 residues. CDR3 DNA: TGTGCCAGCAGCTTTGGGCGGGTCTTGATGATTGACAAAAACATTCAGTACTTC. This codes for CASSFGRVLMIDKNIQYF.

The chain carries TRBV7-9 and TRBJ1-5; the match to TRBD1 covers 8 bases. CDR1 and CDR2 (germline): SEHNR, FQNEAQ (reference sequence). J was trimmed by 5 bases and V by 4 bases; bases with no gene match: 4. The CDR3 totals 14 residues. CDR3 in DNA: TGTGCCAGCAGCTCCACGACAGGGGATCAGCCCCAGCATTTT. It yields the protein CASSSTTGDQPQHF.

This clonotype came up many times. The gene calls are TRBV29-1 and TRBJ2-1; TRBD2 matches at 13 bases. The CDR3 consists of 15 residues. Germline lookup yields CDR1 SQVTM and CDR2 ANQGSEA. V dropped 3 bases and J dropped 4; count of bases not matched to a gene: 3. CDR3 in DNA: TGCAGCGTTGACCGACTAGCGGGGGGTTACAATGAGCAGTTCTTC. Encoded protein: CSVDRLAGGYNEQFF.

This clonotype has at least ten counts. The CDR3 DNA reads as TGTGCCAGCAGCCAATCCGGGATCAGAGCCGACATTCAGTACTTC. Protein: CASSQSGIRADIQYF. This chain links TRBV5-6 with TRBJ2-4; D may be TRBD2 (5 bases). The V end lost 4 bases, the J end lost 8 bases, and 19 bases lay between the germline ends. The germline gives CDR1 SGHDT, CDR2 YYEEEE. The CDR3 consists of 15 residues.

This clonotype was recorded many times. V and J are TRBV4-2 and TRBJ2-1; no clear D. Germline lookup yields CDR1 LGHNA and CDR2 YNFKEQ. Trimming removed 0 bases from V and 0 bases from J, with 9 bases in between. The CDR3 spans 16 residues. CDR3 sequence (DNA): TGTGCCAGCAGCCAAGATTTCCTTAGCTCCTACAATGAGCAGTTCTTC. Its translation is CASSQDFLSSYNEQFF.

Only a few counts were recorded for this clonotype. This sequence joins TRBV19 and TRBJ2-1; 13 positions agree with TRBD2. The CDR3 consists of 16 residues. CDR1 and CDR2 from the germline V gene are LNHDA and SQIVND (reference sequence). V gave up 3 bases and J gave up 4 bases; unmatched junction bases: 3. DNA of the CDR3: TGTGCCAGTAGTATTACTAGCGGGAGGGTTTACAATGAGCAGTTCTTC. It codes for CASSITSGRVYNEQFF. Combining the CDR3 with reference TRBV19 and TRBJ2-1 gives the whole variable domain DGGITQSPKYLFRKEGQNVTLSCEQNLNHDAMYWYRQDPGQGLRLIYYSQIVNDFQKGDIAEGYSVSREKKESFPLTVTSAQKNPTAFYLCASSITSGRVYNEQFFGPGTRLTVL.

The chain recombines TRBV6-2 or TRBV6-3 with TRBJ2-5, with D hard to call. This CDR3 comprises 14 residues. With 5 bases removed from V and 2 bases from J, the gap between germline ends came to 12 bases. From germline, CDR1 is MNHEY and CDR2 SVGEGT. The CDR3 nucleotides read TGTGCCAGCAGTCCACTGACGGTGCAAGAGACCCAGTACTTC. Its protein product is CASSPLTVQETQYF.

With regard to this clonotype: A much larger clone sits a single nucleotide away, making a read error possible. The chain joins TRBV3-1 to TRBJ2-7; a weak D match, TRBD2 (6 bases). The V end lost 7 bases, the J end lost 3 bases, and 16 bases lay between the germline ends. The CDR3 covers 14 residues. Per germline, CDR1 LGHDT and CDR2 YNNKEL (reference sequence). DNA for the CDR3: TGTGCCAGCAACCTACGGGACTCCCGCTACGAGCAGTACTTC. Translation: CASNLRDSRYEQYF.

The chain uses TRBV10-3 and TRBJ1-5; TRBD1 matches at 7 bases. The CDR3 length is 15 residues. The germline CDR1 and CDR2 sequences are ENHRY and SYGVKD. Trimming took 0 bases from V and 7 from J; bases not matched to a gene: 6. CDR3 DNA sequence: TGTGCCATCAGTGAGTCGGGACAGTCGAACCAGCCCCAGCATTTT. Protein: CAISESGQSNQPQHF.

CDR3 amino acids: CASSAGGYTDTQYF. The CDR3 DNA sequence: TGTGCCAGTAGCGCCGGGGGTTACACAGATACGCAGTATTTT. This rearrangement joins TRBV19 to TRBJ2-3; D might be TRBD2 (6 bases). The CDR3 is 14 amino acids. Germline V CDR1 and CDR2: LNHDA, SQIVND (reference sequence). V lost 6 bases to trimming and J lost 2 bases, with 12 bases between them. Together with reference TRBV19 and TRBJ2-3, the CDR3 gives the full variable domain: DGGITQSPKYLFRKEGQNVTLSCEQNLNHDAMYWYRQDPGQGLRLIYYSQIVNDFQKGDIAEGYSVSREKKESFPLTVTSAQKNPTAFYLCASSAGGYTDTQYFGPGTRLTVL.

The V gene is TRBV2, the J gene TRBJ2-7, with 8 nucleotides matching TRBD1. V lost 3 bases to trimming and J lost 8 bases; unmatched junction nucleotides: 12. The germline V gene has CDR1 SNHLY and CDR2 FYNNEI. CDR3 length equals 15 residues. The CDR3 bases are TGTGCCAGCAGTGACCGGACAGGGCACTCCCCCAAGCAGTACTTC. This encodes CASSDRTGHSPKQYF. The full variable domain, with the rest looked up from reference TRBV2 and TRBJ2-7, is EPEVTQTPSHQVTQMGQEVILRCVPISNHLYFYWYRQILGQKVEFLVSFYNNEISEKSEIFDDQFSVERPDGSNFTLKIRSTKLEDSAMYFCASSDRTGHSPKQYFGPGTRLTVT.

The J gene is TRBJ2-1, the V gene TRBV5-1, with TRBD2 as a possible D gene (5 bases). V lost 8 bases and J 0 bases, leaving 12 bases between the germline ends. Germline-derived CDR1 and CDR2 are SGHRS and YFSETQ. The CDR3 has 14 residues. CDR3 in DNA: TGCGCCAGTGGGAGATCCTCCTCCTACAATGAGCAGTTCTTC. This translates into CASGRSSSYNEQFF. Looking up the rest from reference TRBV5-1 and TRBJ2-1 gives the full variable domain: KAGVTQTPRYLIKTRGQQVTLSCSPISGHRSVSWYQQTPGQGLQFLFEYFSETQRNKGNFPGRFSGRQFSNSRSEMNVSTLELGDSALYLCASGRSSSYNEQFFGPGTRLTVL.

Worth noting for this clonotype: A much larger clone differs by one base, so this may be a read error. The chain links TRBV5-1 to TRBJ1-1, with 8 bases aligning to TRBD1. The germline gives CDR1 SGHRS, CDR2 YFSETQ. The CDR3 extends over 16 amino acids. CDR3 bases: TGCGCCGGCAGCTTGGAACAAGGGACAGGGAACACTGAAGCTTTCTTT. The encoded protein is CAGSLEQGTGNTEAFF.

This clonotype was detected many times. The rearrangement joins TRBV7-2 to TRBJ2-1; no clear D gene. V was shortened by 5 bases and J by 8 bases, with 16 bases between the two germline ends. The CDR3 is 14 amino acids. CDR1 and CDR2 from the germline V gene are SGHTA and FQGNSA. CDR3: CASSPGPTPHEQFF. The CDR3 nucleotides are TGTGCCAGCAGCCCCGGGCCGACCCCCCATGAGCAGTTCTTC.

This clonotype was counted ten times or more. This chain joins TRBV29-1 and TRBJ2-1; D unclear. V was clipped by 5 bases and J by 0 bases, with 11 bases between them. This CDR3 is 14 amino acids long. Germline CDR1 SQVTM, CDR2 ANQGSEA. In DNA form, the CDR3 reads TGCAGCGTTTGGGTGACGAGCTCCTACAATGAGCAGTTCTTC. Its translation: CSVWVTSSYNEQFF.

This clonotype occurred many times. This chain uses TRBV5-1 with TRBJ2-3; D is unresolved. The CDR3 sequence is 16 residues long. V was pared by 0 bases and J by 2 bases, with 13 bases between. Germline CDR1 SGHRS, CDR2 YFSETQ. CDR3 nucleotides: TGCGCCAGCAGCTTGGATAGGCTGAGCGACACAGATACGCAGTATTTT. It codes for CASSLDRLSDTDTQYF.

This clonotype is labeled as medium-sized (0.01 to 0.1%). This rearrangement joins TRBV5-1 to TRBJ2-1; 10 nucleotides agree with TRBD2. V was pared by 0 bases and J by 2 bases, with 5 bases of the junction left unmatched. Per the germline V gene, CDR1 is SGHRS and CDR2 is YFSETQ. The CDR3 is 17 residues long. CDR3 in DNA: TGCGCCAGCAGCTTGGACCCTAGCGGGAGTACCTACAATGAGCAGTTCTTC. This codes for CASSLDPSGSTYNEQFF.

V and J are TRBV6-1 and TRBJ2-3, with 10 nucleotides matching TRBD2. J gave up 4 bases and V 5 bases, and 6 bases lay outside the gene matches. Germline assignment: CDR1 MNHNS and CDR2 SASEGT. CDR3 length: 15 residues. The CDR3 nucleotides read TGTGCCAGCAGTCCAGCGGGAGGGCCGGCAGATACGCAGTATTTT. Translation gives CASSPAGGPADTQYF.

V usage is TRBV28 and J usage is TRBJ2-7; 8 positions match TRBD2. Germline V gives CDR1 MDHEN, CDR2 SYDVKM. The V and J ends lost 9 bases and 4 bases, in that order; junction bases with no gene match: 5. The length of the CDR3 is 12 residues. The CDR3 protein is CASSGGLYEQYF. CDR3 in DNA: TGTGCCAGTTCGGGAGGGTTGTACGAGCAGTACTTC.

This clonotype was seen repeatedly, ten times or more. The CDR3 loop is CASSVTSGTGNSPLHF. CDR3 nucleotide sequence: TGTGCCAGCAGCGTTACCTCCGGGACAGGGAATTCACCCCTCCACTTT. The V gene is TRBV9, the J gene TRBJ1-6, with TRBD1 matching 9 bases. The V gene's germline CDR1 is SGDLS and CDR2 YYNGEE. This CDR3 contains 16 residues. V lost 2 bases to trimming and J lost 7 bases; unmatched junction nucleotides: 7.

This clonotype was seen a few times. The chain has TRBV3-1 and TRBJ2-5; D is unresolved. The length of the CDR3 is 16 residues. Between the trimmed V and J ends, which lost 6 bases and 5 bases, there was a span of 22 bases. The germline V gene encodes CDR1 LGHDT and CDR2 YNNKEL (reference sequence). CDR3 DNA sequence: TGTGCCAGCAGACGTTTGTTTGCAAGAATTGGGGAGACCCAGTACTTC. The encoded protein is CASRRLFARIGETQYF.

This clonotype was seen ten or more times. V is TRBV12-3 or TRBV12-4 and J is TRBJ2-3; no reliable D call. The length of the CDR3 is 13 residues. V lost 7 bases and J 2 bases, leaving 10 bases between the germline ends. The CDR3 protein is CASTLLFTDTQYF. Here the CDR3 DNA reads TGTGCCAGCACCCTCCTTTTCACAGATACGCAGTATTTT.

This clonotype was detected ten times or more. This rearrangement joins TRBV5-1 to TRBJ2-2, with a tentative D call TRBD1 (6 bases). CDR3 length: 15 amino acids. V shed 1 base and J shed 4 bases, with 11 bases lying between them. CDR1 is SGHRS and CDR2 is YFSETQ in the germline V gene. The CDR3 here is CASSLKGGSTGELFF. Written as DNA, the CDR3 is TGCGCCAGCAGCTTGAAAGGGGGAAGCACCGGGGAGCTGTTTTTT.

In its sample, this clonotype was seen a few times. V usage is TRBV11-2 and J usage is TRBJ2-5, with 10 positions matching TRBD2. Germline values: CDR1 SGHAT, CDR2 FQNNGV. Unmatched junction bases numbered 9, after V lost 2 bases and J lost 6 bases. The CDR3 has 16 residues. The CDR3: CASSLTASGSGQTQYF. The CDR3 nucleotides are TGTGCCAGCAGCTTAACCGCTAGCGGGAGTGGACAGACCCAGTACTTC.

This clonotype was detected many times. The V and J genes are TRBV5-1 and TRBJ2-2; 8 positions match TRBD2. Germline CDR1 SGHRS, CDR2 YFSETQ. The CDR3 totals 17 residues. V shed 2 bases and J 2 bases; nucleotides not matched to a gene: 8. The CDR3 is CASSLLSGAFNTGELFF. CDR3 DNA: TGCGCCAGCAGCTTACTTAGCGGGGCCTTTAACACCGGGGAGCTGTTTTTT.

V is TRBV27 and J is TRBJ1-3, with TRBD1 as a possible D gene (5 bases). V was cut by 0 bases and J by 8 bases, with 14 bases left in between. From germline, CDR1 is MNHEY and CDR2 SMNVEV (reference sequence). CDR3 length: 15 residues. As DNA, the CDR3 is TGTGCCAGCAGTTTATCTGGTGACGGGGCGTACACCATATATTTT. This codes for CASSLSGDGAYTIYF.

This clonotype appeared many times. V gene TRBV20-1 combines with J gene TRBJ1-5; no reliable D call. There are 13 residues in the CDR3. In germline, CDR1 is DFQATT, CDR2 SNEGSKA (reference sequence). With 2 bases removed from V and 5 bases from J, the gap between germline ends came to 10 bases. The CDR3 region has the DNA TGCAGTGCTAGACGCCAGGAACATCAGCCCCAGCATTTT. Protein sequence: CSARRQEHQPQHF.

At least ten counts were recorded for this clonotype. The J gene is TRBJ2-5, the V gene TRBV4-1; tentatively, D is TRBD2 (5 bases). Trimming cost V 3 bases and J 5 bases, with 13 bases left between them. Germline CDR1 and CDR2: MGHRA and YSYEKL. The CDR3 consists of 14 residues. The CDR3 DNA follows: TGCGCCAGCAGCCACGTAGGGAGTGGTGAGACCCAGTACTTC. It encodes CASSHVGSGETQYF.

This clonotype was recorded many times. This chain joins TRBV20-1 and TRBJ2-5; TRBD2 might be the D (7 bases). CDR1 and CDR2 (germline): DFQATT, SNEGSKA (reference sequence). Trimming shortened V by 6 bases and J by 5 bases, and 16 bases separated the two germline ends. The CDR3 runs 13 residues. The CDR3 sequence: CSAPEGGGETQYF. The CDR3 DNA sequence: TGCAGTGCACCCGAAGGGGGAGGGGAGACCCAGTACTTC.

The sample holds many counts of this clonotype. The chain is built from TRBV6-5 and TRBJ2-5; 7 bases fit TRBD1. From germline, CDR1 is MNHEY and CDR2 SVGAGI. V dropped 7 bases and J dropped 7; count of bases not matched to a gene: 6. CDR3 length: 12 amino acids. CDR3 region: CASKSGGWTQYF. The CDR3 region has the DNA TGTGCCAGCAAATCAGGGGGATGGACCCAGTACTTC.